Reported below is one TCR beta chain. Trimming removed 0 bases from V and 5 bases from J; junction bases left unmatched: 9. This CDR3 has 16 amino acids. Germline values: CDR1 SGHRS, CDR2 YFSETQ. The sample comes from a study of blood T cell repertoires in COVID-19. About the study: Acute-phase and convalescent COVID-19 samples originated in the United States, Italy and Spain.

Produced via immunoSEQ multiplex PCR; TCRdb's table is partial and in-frame only. The sample holds roughly 320,000 clones, around 84% seen once. The chain joins TRBV5-1 to TRBJ2-7, with 9 bases fitting TRBD1. The TCR was taken from a man aged 65 to 79 with acute or convalescent COVID-19. Sequencing input: peripheral blood. The CDR3 DNA reads TGCGCCAGCAGCTTGGCGGCGAGGACAGGGGTGCACGAGCAGTACTTC. Amino acids: CASSLAARTGVHEQYF. The whole variable domain, filled in from reference TRBV5-1 and TRBJ2-7, reads KAGVTQTPRYLIKTRGQQVTLSCSPISGHRSVSWYQQTPGQGLQFLFEYFSETQRNKGNFPGRFSGRQFSNSRSEMNVSTLELGDSALYLCASSLAARTGVHEQYFGPGTRLTVT.